The sequence of this T cell receptor (beta chain) was determined in a study of T cell changes during pregnancy in multiple sclerosis. V lost 4 bases, J lost 9 bases, and 10 bases stayed unmatched. Germline CDR1 is SGDLS and CDR2 is YYNGEE. There are 15 residues in the CDR3. Clones were read by immunoSEQ multiplex PCR, and TCRdb kept only the in-frame ones, dropping some. The table lists under 150,000 clones, 95% to 98% of them singletons, with around 0.4% in the top ten. The V gene is TRBV9, the J gene TRBJ2-1; 10 bases line up with TRBD2. The receptor's source is a female donor with multiple sclerosis, enrolled in a pregnancy study. The sample in question was peripheral blood, obtained after pregnancy. The CDR3 spells CASSPQAGGPFEQFF. DNA of the CDR3: TGTGCCAGCAGCCCCCAAGCGGGAGGGCCATTTGAGCAGTTCTTC.